This T cell receptor (beta chain) is from a study of Ad26.COV2.S vaccination and SARS-CoV-2 variants. Study-level background: The donor was enrolled in the Ad26.COV2.S arm of the COV1001 trial.

Findings and limits, study-wide: Spike-specific CD8+ and CD4+ T cell responses reportedly showed substantial breadth after vaccination. People who got the vaccine had more spike-specific TCR breadth than people who got placebo.

Profiled with immunoSEQ multiplex PCR; TCRdb holds only in-frame clones, not every one. The data hold 300,000 to 350,000 clones, with around 90% observed a single time. Points on this clone: The target antigen is unknown.

Treatment described: roughly 20 received Ad26.COV2.S at low or high dose, single or two shots; 5 received placebo; per-sample allocation not given. All samples were drawn on day 63, counting from the first vaccine or placebo injection. An 18-55-year-old adult in Boston served as donor. The clonotype originates from a person aged 18-65 years who received the Ad26.COV2.S COVID-19 vaccine or a placebo. The sample in question was peripheral blood, obtained in a trial of Ad26.COV2.S vaccine versus placebo.

CDR3 sequence: CASQGAVSTGELFF. CDR3 DNA sequence: TGTGCCAGCCAGGGGGCCGTTAGCACCGGGGAGCTGTTTTTT. The V call is TRBV2, the J call TRBJ2-2; 8 bases map to TRBD1. Trimming cost V 8 bases and J 4 bases; bases outside gene matches: 6. The germline gives CDR1 SNHLY, CDR2 FYNNEI. The length of the CDR3 is 14 residues.